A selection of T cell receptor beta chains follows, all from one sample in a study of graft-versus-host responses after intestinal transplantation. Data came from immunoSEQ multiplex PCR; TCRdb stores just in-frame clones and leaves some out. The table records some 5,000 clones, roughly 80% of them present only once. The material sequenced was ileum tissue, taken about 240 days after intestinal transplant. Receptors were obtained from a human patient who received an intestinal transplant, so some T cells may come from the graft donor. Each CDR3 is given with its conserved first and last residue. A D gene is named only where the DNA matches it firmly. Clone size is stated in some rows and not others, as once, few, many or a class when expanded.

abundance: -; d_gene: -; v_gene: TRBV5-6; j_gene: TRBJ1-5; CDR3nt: TGTGCCAGCAGCTTGTATGGGGTTGTCAATCAGCCCCAGCATTTT; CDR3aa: CASSLYGVVNQPQHF
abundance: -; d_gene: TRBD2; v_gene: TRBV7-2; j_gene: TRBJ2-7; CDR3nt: TGTGCCAGCAGCTTAGGGGGACTAGCGGGCGAGCAGTACTTC; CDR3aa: CASSLGGLAGEQYF
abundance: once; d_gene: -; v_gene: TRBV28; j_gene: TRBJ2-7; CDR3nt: TGTGCCAGCAGTTTCGGGGTGGGCGAGCAGTACTTC; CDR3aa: CASSFGVGEQYF
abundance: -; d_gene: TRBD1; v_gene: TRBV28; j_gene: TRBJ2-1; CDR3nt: TGTGCCAGCAGTAAAGGGACAGGGCTGTACAATGAGCAGTTCTTC; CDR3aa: CASSKGTGLYNEQFF
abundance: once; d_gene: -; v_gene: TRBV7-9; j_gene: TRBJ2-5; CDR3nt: TGTGCCAGCAGACGGGACACCCAAGAGACCCAGTACTTC; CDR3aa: CASRRDTQETQYF
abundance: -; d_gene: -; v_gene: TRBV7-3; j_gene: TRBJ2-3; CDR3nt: TGTGCCAGCAGCTTAAAAGGCCCGGATACGCAGTATTTT; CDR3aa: CASSLKGPDTQYF
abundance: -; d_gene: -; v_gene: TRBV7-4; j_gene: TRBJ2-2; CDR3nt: TGTGCCAGCAGCCTGGGACTTGCCACCGGGGAGCTGTTTTTT; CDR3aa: CASSLGLATGELFF
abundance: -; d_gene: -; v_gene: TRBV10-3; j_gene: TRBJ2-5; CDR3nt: TGTGCCAGCAGTGAGGCCGACGGGGGAGGGGGGAGAGAGACCCAGTACTTC; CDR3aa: CASSEADGGGGRETQYF
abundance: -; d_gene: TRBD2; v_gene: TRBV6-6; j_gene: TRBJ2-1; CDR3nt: TGTGCCAGCAGTTACGCGGGGGGCCCCTACAATGAGCAGTTCTTC; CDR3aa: CASSYAGGPYNEQFF
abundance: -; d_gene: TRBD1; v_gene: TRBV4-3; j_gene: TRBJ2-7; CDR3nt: TGCGCCAGCAGCCGGGACAGGGAAAGCTCCTACGAGCAGTACTTC; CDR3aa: CASSRDRESSYEQYF
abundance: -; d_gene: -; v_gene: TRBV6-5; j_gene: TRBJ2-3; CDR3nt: TGTGCCAGCAGTATAGGGTGGGATACGCAGTATTTT; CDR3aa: CASSIGWDTQYF
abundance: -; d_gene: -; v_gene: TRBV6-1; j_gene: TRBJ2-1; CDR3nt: TGTGCCAGTTCCTTCGGCAGGGCCAGTGAGCAGTTCTTC; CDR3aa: CASSFGRASEQFF
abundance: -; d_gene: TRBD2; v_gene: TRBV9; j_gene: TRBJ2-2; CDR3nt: TGTGCCAGCAGCGACGAAGAGGCGGGGGGGCCGCGCACCGGGGAGCTGTTTTTT; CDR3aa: CASSDEEAGGPRTGELFF
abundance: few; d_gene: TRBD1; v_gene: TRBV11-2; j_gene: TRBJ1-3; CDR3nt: TGTGCCAGCAGCCGGACAGGCTCTGGAAACACCATATATTTT; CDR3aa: CASSRTGSGNTIYF
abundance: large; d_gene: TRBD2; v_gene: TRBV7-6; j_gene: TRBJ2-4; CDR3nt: TGTGCCAGCAGCCCACGTCCGAGCGGGGCGGAAAACATTCAGTACTTC; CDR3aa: CASSPRPSGAENIQYF
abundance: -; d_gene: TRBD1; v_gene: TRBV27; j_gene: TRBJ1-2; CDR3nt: TGTGCCAGCACTCCCCCGACAGGGGTATATGGCTACACCTTC; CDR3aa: CASTPPTGVYGYTF
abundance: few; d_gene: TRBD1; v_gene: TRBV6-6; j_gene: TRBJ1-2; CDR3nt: TGTGCCAGCAGTGGTCAACAGGGGGCGGTTGACTATGGCTACACCTTC; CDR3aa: CASSGQQGAVDYGYTF
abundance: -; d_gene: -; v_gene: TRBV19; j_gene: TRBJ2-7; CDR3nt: TGTGCCAGTAGTATAGGGTCCCGCACAGGGCCTTGGGCCTACGAGCAGTACTTC; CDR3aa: CASSIGSRTGPWAYEQYF
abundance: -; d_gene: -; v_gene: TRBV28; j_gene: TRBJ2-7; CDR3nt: TGTGCCAGCAGTTTAGTGAAGGCCTACGAGCAGTACTTC; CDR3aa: CASSLVKAYEQYF
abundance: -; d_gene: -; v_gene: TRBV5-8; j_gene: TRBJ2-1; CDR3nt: TGTGCCAGCAGACAAACAGGAGTTTCCTACAATGAGCAGTTCTTC; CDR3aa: CASRQTGVSYNEQFF
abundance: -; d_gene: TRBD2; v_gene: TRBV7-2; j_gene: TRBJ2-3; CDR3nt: TGTGCCAGCAGCTTTAGCGCTAGCGGACATCGGTTAGATACGCAGTATTTT; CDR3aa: CASSFSASGHRLDTQYF
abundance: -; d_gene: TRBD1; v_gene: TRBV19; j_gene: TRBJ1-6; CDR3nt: TGTGCCAGTAGTATTACCGGGACAGCCTATAATTCACCCCTCCACTTT; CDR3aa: CASSITGTAYNSPLHF
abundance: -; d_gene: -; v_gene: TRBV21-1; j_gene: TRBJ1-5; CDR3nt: TGTGCCAGCAGCAATGAACCCCGCCAGGTTTCTAATCAGCCCCAGCATTTT; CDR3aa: CASSNEPRQVSNQPQHF
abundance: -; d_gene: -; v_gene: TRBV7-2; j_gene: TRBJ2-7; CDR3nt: TGTGCCAGCAGTCCTGAAGCCTACGAGCAGTACTTC; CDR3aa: CASSPEAYEQYF
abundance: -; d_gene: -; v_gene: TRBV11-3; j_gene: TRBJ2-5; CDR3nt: TGTGCCAGCAGCTTAGGCGGGCAGGGGGAGACCCAGTACTTC; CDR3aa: CASSLGGQGETQYF
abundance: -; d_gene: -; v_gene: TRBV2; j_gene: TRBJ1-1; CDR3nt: TGTGCCAGCAGTGATATAAAAAGGCAGACCTCCAACACTGAAGCTTTCTTT; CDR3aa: CASSDIKRQTSNTEAFF
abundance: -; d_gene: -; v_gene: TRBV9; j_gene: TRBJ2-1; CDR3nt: TGTGCCAGCAGTTCAGAGGAGGGGGCGAACAATGAGCAGTTCTTC; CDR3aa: CASSSEEGANNEQFF
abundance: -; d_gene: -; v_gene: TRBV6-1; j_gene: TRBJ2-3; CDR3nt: TGTGCCAGCAGTATAGGGTGGGATACGCAGTATTTT; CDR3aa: CASSIGWDTQYF
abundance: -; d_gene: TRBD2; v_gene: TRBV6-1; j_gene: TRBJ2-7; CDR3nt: TGTGCCAGCAGTGCGTGGGGGGGAGGCCCAGGCTACGAGCAGTACTTC; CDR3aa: CASSAWGGGPGYEQYF
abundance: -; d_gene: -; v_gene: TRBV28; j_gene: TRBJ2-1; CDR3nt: TGTGCCAGCAGTTTAGTGACTATAGTGAATGAGCAGTTCTTC; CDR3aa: CASSLVTIVNEQFF
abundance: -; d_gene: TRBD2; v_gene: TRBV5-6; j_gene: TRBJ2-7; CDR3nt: TGTGCCAGCAGCCCGGGGGGGAAACCTTACGAGCAGTACTTC; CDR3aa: CASSPGGKPYEQYF
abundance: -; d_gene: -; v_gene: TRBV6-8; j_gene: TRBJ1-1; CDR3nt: TGTGCCAGCATCCTGTACACTGAAGCTTTCTTT; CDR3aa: CASILYTEAFF
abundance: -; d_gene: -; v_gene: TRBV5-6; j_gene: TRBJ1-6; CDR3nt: TGTGCCAGCAGCCCGACAGGAGACTATAATTCACCCCTCCACTTT; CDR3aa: CASSPTGDYNSPLHF
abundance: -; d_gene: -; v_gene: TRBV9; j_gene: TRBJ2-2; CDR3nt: TGTGCCAGCAGCTCGAAGGGAGGCTCCGGGGAGCTGTTTTTT; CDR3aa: CASSSKGGSGELFF
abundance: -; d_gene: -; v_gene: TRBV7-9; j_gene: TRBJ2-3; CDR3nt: TGTGCCAGCAGACCTCCCTCAGGGTGGGGCACAGATACGCAGTATTTT; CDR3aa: CASRPPSGWGTDTQYF
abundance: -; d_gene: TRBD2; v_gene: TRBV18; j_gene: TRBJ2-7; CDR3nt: TGTGCCAGCTCAGCCAACCGACTAGCGACTGACGAGCAGTACTTC; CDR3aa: CASSANRLATDEQYF
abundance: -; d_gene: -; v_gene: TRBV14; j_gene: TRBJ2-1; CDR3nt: TGTGCCAGCAGCCAATATAGCGGCGGATCCTACAATGAGCAGTTCTTC; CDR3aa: CASSQYSGGSYNEQFF
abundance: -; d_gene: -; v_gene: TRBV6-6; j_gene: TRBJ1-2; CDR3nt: TGTGCCAGCAGTTACACGGAGGGCTATGGCTACACCTTC; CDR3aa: CASSYTEGYGYTF
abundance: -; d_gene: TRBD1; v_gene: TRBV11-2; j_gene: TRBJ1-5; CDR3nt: TGTGCCAGCAGCTTAGATGGACAGGGAGTTCAGCCCCAGCATTTT; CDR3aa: CASSLDGQGVQPQHF
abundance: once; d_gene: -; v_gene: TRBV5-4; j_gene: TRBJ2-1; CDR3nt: TGTGCCAGCAGCTTGATGACAGAGGATTCCAATGAGCAGTTCTTC; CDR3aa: CASSLMTEDSNEQFF
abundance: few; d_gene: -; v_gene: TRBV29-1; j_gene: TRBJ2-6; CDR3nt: TGCAGCGTTGAAATCCAGGGGGGTGGGGCCAACGTCCTGACTTTC; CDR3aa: CSVEIQGGGANVLTF
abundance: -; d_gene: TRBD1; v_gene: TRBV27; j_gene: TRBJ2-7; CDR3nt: TGTGCCAGCAGTCTAGGGACAGGGGGTTTGGATGAGCAGTACTTC; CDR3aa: CASSLGTGGLDEQYF
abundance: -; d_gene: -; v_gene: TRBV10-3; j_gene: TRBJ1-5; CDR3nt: TGTGCAACGGGGGACATTGATCAGCCCCAGCATTTT; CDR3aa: CATGDIDQPQHF
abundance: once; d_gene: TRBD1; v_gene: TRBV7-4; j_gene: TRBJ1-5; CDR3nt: TGTGCCAGCAGCACGGACAGGGTCAGCAATCAGCCCCAGCATTTT; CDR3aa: CASSTDRVSNQPQHF
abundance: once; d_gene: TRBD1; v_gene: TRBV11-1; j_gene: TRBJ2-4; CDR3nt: TGTGCCAGCAGCCCGGGACAGTCCTCAAACATTCAGTACTTC; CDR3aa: CASSPGQSSNIQYF
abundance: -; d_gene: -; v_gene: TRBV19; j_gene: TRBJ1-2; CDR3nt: TGTGCCAGTAGTATAGATCACTATGGCTACACCTTC; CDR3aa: CASSIDHYGYTF
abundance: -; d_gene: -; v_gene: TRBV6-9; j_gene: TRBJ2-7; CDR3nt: TGTGCCAGCAGTTACACAGGGCGTACGGACTACGAGCAGTACTTC; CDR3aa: CASSYTGRTDYEQYF
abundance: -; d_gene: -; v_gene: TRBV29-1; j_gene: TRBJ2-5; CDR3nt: TGCAGCGTTGAAGAGAGCAAGACCCAGTACTTC; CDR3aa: CSVEESKTQYF
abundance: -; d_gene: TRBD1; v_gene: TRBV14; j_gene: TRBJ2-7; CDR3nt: TGTGCCAGCGTCCGATTGGTGGACAGGGTGAGCTCCTACGAGCAGTACTTC; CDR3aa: CASVRLVDRVSSYEQYF
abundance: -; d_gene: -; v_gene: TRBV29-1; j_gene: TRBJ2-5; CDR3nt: TGCAGCGTTGAACCGACCAAAAGGGAGACCCAGTACTTC; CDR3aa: CSVEPTKRETQYF
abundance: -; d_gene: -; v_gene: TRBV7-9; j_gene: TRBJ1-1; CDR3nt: TGTGCCAGCAGCTTAGCCGCAAACACTGAAGCTTTCTTT; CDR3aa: CASSLAANTEAFF
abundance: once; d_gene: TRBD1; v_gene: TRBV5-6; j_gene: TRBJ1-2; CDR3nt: TGTGCCAGCAGCGTCGACAGGGGGCGTCCCTATGGCTACACCTTC; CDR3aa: CASSVDRGRPYGYTF
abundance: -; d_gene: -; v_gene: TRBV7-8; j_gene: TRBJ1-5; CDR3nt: TGTGCCAGCAGCGAGGCCGACAGCACGAATCAGCCCCAGCATTTT; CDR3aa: CASSEADSTNQPQHF
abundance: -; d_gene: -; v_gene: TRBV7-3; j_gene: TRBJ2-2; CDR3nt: TGTGCCAGCAGCGAACGGTCTTACACCGGGGAGCTGTTTTTT; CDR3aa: CASSERSYTGELFF
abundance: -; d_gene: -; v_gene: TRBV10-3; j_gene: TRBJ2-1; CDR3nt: TGTGCCATCAGTGAGGACTTTTACAGGGTCAATGAGCAGTTCTTC; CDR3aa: CAISEDFYRVNEQFF
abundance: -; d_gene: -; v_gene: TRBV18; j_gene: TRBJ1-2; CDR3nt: TGTGCCAGCTCACCAGGCCTTTCCCTAGATGGCTACACCTTC; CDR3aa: CASSPGLSLDGYTF
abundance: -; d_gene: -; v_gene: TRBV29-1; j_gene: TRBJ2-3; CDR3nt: TGCAGCGTTGAGAATCTGGCGGGGTCGCCAGATACGCAGTATTTT; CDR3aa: CSVENLAGSPDTQYF
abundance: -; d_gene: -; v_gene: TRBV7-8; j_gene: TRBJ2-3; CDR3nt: TGTGCCAGCAGCACTAGTTCGGACATGAGGACAGATACGCAGTATTTT; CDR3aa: CASSTSSDMRTDTQYF
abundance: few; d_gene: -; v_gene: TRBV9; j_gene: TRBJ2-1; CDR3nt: TGTGCCAGCAGCTTAGAGGGGGGGGCTAACAATGAGCAGTTCTTC; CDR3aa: CASSLEGGANNEQFF